This entry is about one T cell receptor (beta chain). What it binds is not known. CDR3 length equals 17 residues. With V trimmed by 0 bases and J by 5 bases, 11 bases remained unmatched. Per the germline V gene, CDR1 is SGDLS and CDR2 is YYNGEE. Clones were read by immunoSEQ multiplex PCR, and TCRdb kept only the in-frame ones, dropping some. The sample consists of about 140,000 clones, 70% to 90% of them appearing once. This sample was taken from a study of T cell responses to AZD1222 COVID-19 vaccine. Points from the study as a whole: Compared with day 0, the breadth and depth of the Spike-specific TCR repertoire rose significantly after two doses of AZD1222.

The origin of this receptor is an adult in good health. The chain joins TRBV9 to TRBJ2-5; 9 nucleotides agree with TRBD2. Specimen: peripheral blood, collected on day 0 of AZD1222 vaccination. The CDR3 protein is CASSVAGAGGLGETQYF. CDR3 sequence (DNA): TGTGCCAGCAGCGTAGCTGGAGCGGGAGGTCTAGGGGAGACCCAGTACTTC.